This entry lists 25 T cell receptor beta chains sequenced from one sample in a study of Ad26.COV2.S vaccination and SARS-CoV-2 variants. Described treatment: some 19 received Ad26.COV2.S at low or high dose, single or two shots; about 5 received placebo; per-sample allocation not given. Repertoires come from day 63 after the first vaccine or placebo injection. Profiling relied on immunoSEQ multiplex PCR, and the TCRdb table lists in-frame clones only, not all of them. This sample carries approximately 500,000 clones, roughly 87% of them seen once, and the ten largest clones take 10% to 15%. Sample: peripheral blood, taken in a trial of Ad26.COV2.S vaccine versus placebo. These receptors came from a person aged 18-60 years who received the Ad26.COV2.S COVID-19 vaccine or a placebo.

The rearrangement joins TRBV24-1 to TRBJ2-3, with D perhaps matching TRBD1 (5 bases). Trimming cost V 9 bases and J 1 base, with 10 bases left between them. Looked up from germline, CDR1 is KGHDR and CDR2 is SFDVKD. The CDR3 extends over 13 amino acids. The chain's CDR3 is CATQQGGTDTQYF. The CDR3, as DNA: TGTGCCACCCAGCAGGGCGGCACAGATACGCAGTATTTT.

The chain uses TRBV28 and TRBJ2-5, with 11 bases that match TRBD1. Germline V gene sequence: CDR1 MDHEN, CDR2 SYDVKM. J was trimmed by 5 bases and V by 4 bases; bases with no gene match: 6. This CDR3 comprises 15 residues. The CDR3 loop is CASSSGTGGFETQYF. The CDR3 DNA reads TGTGCCAGCAGTTCAGGGACAGGGGGATTTGAGACCCAGTACTTC.

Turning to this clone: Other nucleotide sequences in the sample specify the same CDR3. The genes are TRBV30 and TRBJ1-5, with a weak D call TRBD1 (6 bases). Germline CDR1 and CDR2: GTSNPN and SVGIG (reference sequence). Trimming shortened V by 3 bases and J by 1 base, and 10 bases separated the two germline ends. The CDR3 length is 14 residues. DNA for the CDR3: TGTGCCTGGAGCCTAGGACAGAGCAATCAGCCCCAGCATTTT. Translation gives CAWSLGQSNQPQHF.

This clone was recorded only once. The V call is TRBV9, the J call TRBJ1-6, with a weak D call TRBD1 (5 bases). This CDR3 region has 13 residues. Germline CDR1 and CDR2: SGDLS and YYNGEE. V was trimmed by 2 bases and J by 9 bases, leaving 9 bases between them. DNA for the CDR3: TGTGCCAGCAGCGTTGGGAGGGGTTCACCCCTCCACTTT. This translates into CASSVGRGSPLHF.

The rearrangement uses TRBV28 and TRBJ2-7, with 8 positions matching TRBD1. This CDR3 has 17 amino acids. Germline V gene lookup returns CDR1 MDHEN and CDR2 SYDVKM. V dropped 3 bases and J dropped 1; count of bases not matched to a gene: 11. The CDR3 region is CASSLAPGQVKSYEQYF. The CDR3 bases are TGTGCCAGCAGTTTGGCTCCGGGACAGGTAAAATCCTACGAGCAGTACTTC.

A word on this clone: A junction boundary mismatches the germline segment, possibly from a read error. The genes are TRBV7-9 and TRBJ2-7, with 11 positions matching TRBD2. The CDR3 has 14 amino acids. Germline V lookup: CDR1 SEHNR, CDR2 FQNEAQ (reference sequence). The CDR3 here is CASSLGTSGSPLVF. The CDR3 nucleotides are TGTGCCAGCAGCTTAGGAACTAGCGGGAGCCCCTTAGTCTTC.

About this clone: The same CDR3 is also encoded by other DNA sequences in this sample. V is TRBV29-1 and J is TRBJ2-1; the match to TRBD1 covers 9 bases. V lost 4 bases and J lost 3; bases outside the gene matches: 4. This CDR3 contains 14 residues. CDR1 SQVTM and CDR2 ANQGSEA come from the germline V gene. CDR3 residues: CSVAPGQGYNEQFF. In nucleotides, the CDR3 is TGCAGCGTTGCCCCGGGACAGGGCTACAATGAGCAGTTCTTC.

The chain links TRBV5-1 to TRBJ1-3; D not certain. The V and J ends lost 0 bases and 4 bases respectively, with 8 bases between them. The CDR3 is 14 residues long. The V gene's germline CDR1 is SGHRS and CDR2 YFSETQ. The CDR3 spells CASSLASWGNTIYF. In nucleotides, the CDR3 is TGCGCCAGCAGCTTGGCCTCGTGGGGAAACACCATATATTTT.

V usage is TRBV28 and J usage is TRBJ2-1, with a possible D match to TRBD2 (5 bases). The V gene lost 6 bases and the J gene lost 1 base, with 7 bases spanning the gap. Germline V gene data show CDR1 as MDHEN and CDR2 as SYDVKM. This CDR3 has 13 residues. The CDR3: CASRGESYNEQFF. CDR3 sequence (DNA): TGTGCCAGCAGGGGAGAATCCTACAATGAGCAGTTCTTC.

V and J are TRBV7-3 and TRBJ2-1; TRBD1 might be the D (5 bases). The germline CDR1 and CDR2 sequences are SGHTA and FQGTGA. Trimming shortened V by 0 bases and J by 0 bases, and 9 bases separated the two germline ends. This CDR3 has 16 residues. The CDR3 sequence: CASSLTGVSSYNEQFF. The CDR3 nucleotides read TGTGCCAGCAGCTTAACAGGGGTGAGCTCCTACAATGAGCAGTTCTTC.

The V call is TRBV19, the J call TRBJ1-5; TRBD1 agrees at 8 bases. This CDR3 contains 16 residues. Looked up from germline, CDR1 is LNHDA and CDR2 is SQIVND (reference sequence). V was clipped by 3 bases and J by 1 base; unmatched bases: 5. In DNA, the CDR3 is TGTGCCAGTAGTATCGTCACAGGGGGGAGCAATCAGCCCCAGCATTTT. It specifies CASSIVTGGSNQPQHF.

This CDR3 reads CAWRGGVDTEAFF. Written as DNA, the CDR3 is TGTGCCTGGAGAGGGGGAGTAGACACTGAAGCTTTCTTT. The J gene is TRBJ1-1, the V gene TRBV30; a possible D gene is TRBD1 (6 bases). V gave up 3 bases and J gave up 3 bases, with 11 bases separating them. The CDR3 runs 13 residues. Germline V CDR1 and CDR2: GTSNPN, SVGIG (reference sequence).

The DNA of the CDR3 is TGTGCCAGCAGCCAACTACAAGTAACTAATGAAAAACTGTTTTTT. Residues: CASSQLQVTNEKLFF. The J gene is TRBJ1-4, the V gene TRBV3-1 (or the pseudogene TRBV3-2); D not resolved. The CDR3 covers 15 residues. V lost 2 bases to trimming and J lost 1 base, with 8 bases between them. CDR1 and CDR2 from the germline V gene are LGHDT and YNNKEL (reference sequence).

The CDR3 is CATSDRRLEQFF. The CDR3 nucleotides read TGTGCCACCAGTGATCGCCGCTTAGAGCAGTTCTTC. The chain uses TRBV24-1 and TRBJ2-1; D not certain. Germline loops: CDR1 KGHDR, CDR2 SFDVKD. V was clipped by 3 bases and J by 10 bases, with 9 bases between them. This CDR3 region has 12 residues.

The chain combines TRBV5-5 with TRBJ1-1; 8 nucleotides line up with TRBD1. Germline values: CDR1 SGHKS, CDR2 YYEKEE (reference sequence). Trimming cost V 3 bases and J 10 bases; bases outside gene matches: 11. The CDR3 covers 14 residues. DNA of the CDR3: TGTGCCAGCAGCTGGAAAGACAGGGGTGGAGGAGCTTTCTTT. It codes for CASSWKDRGGGAFF.

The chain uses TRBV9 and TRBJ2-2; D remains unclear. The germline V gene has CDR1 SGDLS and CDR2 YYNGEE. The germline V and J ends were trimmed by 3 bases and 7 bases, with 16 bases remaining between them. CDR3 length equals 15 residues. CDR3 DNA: TGTGCCAGCAGCGAACCCGGACCTGGGCGCGGGGAGCTGTTTTTT. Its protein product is CASSEPGPGRGELFF.

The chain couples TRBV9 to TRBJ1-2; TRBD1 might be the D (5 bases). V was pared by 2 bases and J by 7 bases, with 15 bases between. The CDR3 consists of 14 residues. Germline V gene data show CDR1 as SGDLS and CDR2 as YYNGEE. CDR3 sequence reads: CASSVQGGDGGYTF. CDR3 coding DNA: TGTGCCAGCAGCGTTCAGGGTGGTGATGGTGGCTACACCTTC.

CDR3 region: CSVDISGTDYGYTF. The CDR3 nucleotides read TGCAGCGTCGATATCTCCGGGACCGACTATGGCTACACCTTC. J is TRBJ1-2 and V is TRBV29-1; perhaps TRBD1 as D (5 bases). The V gene's germline CDR1 is SQVTM and CDR2 ANQGSEA. V was clipped by 6 bases and J by 3 bases, with 17 bases between them. CDR3 length: 14 amino acids. Full variable domain (missing parts from reference TRBV29-1 and TRBJ1-2): SAVISQKPSRDICQRGTSLTIQCQVDSQVTMMFWYRQQPGQSLTLIATANQGSEATYESGFVIDKFPISRPNLTFSTLTVSNMSPEDSSIYLCSVDISGTDYGYTFGSGTRLTVV.

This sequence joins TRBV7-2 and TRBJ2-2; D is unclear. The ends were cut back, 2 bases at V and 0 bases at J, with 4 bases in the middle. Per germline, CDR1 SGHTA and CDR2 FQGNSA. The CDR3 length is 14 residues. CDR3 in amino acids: CASSLRSNTGELFF. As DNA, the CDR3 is TGTGCCAGCAGCTTACGGTCGAACACCGGGGAGCTGTTTTTT.

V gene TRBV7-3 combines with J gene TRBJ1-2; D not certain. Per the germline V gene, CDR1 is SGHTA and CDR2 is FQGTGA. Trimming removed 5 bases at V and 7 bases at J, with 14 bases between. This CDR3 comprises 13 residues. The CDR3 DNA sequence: TGTGCCAGCAGCCAAAGCCCTTCGCTTGGCTACACCTTC. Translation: CASSQSPSLGYTF.

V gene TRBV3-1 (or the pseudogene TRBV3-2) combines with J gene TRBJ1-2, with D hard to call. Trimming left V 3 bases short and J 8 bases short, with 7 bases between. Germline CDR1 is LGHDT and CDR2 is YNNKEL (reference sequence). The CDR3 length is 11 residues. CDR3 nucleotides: TGTGCCAGCAGCCATTATTTCGGCTACACCTTC. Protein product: CASSHYFGYTF.

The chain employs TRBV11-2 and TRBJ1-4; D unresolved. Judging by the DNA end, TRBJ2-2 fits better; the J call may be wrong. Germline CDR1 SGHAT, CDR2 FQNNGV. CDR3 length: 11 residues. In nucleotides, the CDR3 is TGTGCCAGCAGCTTAGATCAGGAGCTGTTTTTT. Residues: CASSLDQELFF.

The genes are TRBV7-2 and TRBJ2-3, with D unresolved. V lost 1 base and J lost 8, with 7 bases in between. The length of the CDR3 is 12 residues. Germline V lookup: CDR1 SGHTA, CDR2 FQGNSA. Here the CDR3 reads CASSLVTGTQYF. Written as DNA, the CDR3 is TGTGCCAGCAGCTTAGTTACGGGTACGCAGTATTTT.

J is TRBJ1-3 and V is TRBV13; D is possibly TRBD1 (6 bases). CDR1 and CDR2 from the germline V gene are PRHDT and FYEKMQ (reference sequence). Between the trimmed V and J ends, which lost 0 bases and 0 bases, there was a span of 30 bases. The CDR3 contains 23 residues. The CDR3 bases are TGTGCCAGCAGCTTAGGTTTTCCCGGTCACTCCCCGGGGGCCTGGAGCTCTGGAAACACCATATATTTT. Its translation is CASSLGFPGHSPGAWSSGNTIYF.

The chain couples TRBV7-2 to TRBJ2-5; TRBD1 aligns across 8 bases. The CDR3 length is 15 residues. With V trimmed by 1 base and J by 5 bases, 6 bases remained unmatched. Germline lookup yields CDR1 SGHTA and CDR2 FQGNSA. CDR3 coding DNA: TGTGCCAGCAGCTTAGAACCATACAGGGGGGAGACCCAGTACTTC. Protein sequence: CASSLEPYRGETQYF. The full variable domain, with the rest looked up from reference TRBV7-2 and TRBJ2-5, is GAGVSQSPSNKVTEKGKDVELRCDPISGHTALYWYRQSLGQGLEFLIYFQGNSAPDKSGLPSDRFSAERTGGSVSTLTIQRTQQEDSAVYLCASSLEPYRGETQYFGPGTRLLVL.